Presented here are 23 T cell receptor beta chains from one specimen sequenced in a study of OX40 agonist ivuxolimab in advanced cancers. The data were produced by immunoSEQ multiplex PCR, yet TCRdb's version contains in-frame clones alone and is incomplete. This table has about 100,000 clones, roughly 95% appearing once. The starting material was CD4+ or CD8+ T cells sorted from blood, obtained in a trial of the OX40 agonist ivuxolimab. These receptors all stem from an adult with an advanced solid tumor such as melanoma, head and neck, liver or kidney cancer.

In the case of this clone: Other DNA sequences from this sample encode an identical CDR3 as well. The chain couples TRBV9 to TRBJ1-1; D may be TRBD1 (5 bases). V lost 4 bases, J lost 3 bases, and 16 bases lay in between. The germline CDR1 and CDR2 sequences are SGDLS and YYNGEE. The CDR3 loop spans 15 amino acids. CDR3 residues: CASSPRGGWDTEAFF. DNA of the CDR3: TGTGCCAGCAGCCCCCGCGGGGGGTGGGACACTGAAGCTTTCTTT.

This clone showed up just once. This sequence joins TRBV6-4 and TRBJ2-1, with 10 positions matching TRBD2. V shed 5 bases and J 6 bases; nucleotides not matched to a gene: 1. This CDR3 contains 13 residues. Germline CDR1 is MRHNA and CDR2 is SNTAGT. The CDR3: CASSRTSGNEQFF. The CDR3 nucleotides read TGTGCCAGCAGTCGGACTAGCGGCAATGAGCAGTTCTTC.

This chain links TRBV7-2 with TRBJ1-5; D is unresolved. The germline V gene encodes CDR1 SGHTA and CDR2 FQGNSA. This CDR3 has 14 amino acids. The ends were cut back, 3 bases at V and 6 bases at J, with 12 bases in the middle. The DNA for the CDR3 is TGTGCCAGCAGCTTCTCCGATAGAGGTCAGCCCCAGCATTTT. This codes for CASSFSDRGQPQHF.

The chain uses TRBV7-8 and TRBJ1-2; D perhaps matches TRBD1 (5 bases). V was pared by 6 bases and J by 4 bases, with 9 bases between. The CDR3 loop spans 12 amino acids. Germline CDR1 and CDR2: SGHVS and FQNEAQ. The CDR3 sequence is CASSSGFYGYTF. The CDR3 DNA sequence: TGTGCCAGCAGTTCAGGGTTCTATGGCTACACCTTC.

The chain uses TRBV19 and TRBJ1-2; 8 bases are a match to TRBD1. Germline trimming cut 1 base from V and 8 bases from J; bases unmatched to any gene: 12. The CDR3 contains 16 residues. The germline CDR1 and CDR2 sequences are LNHDA and SQIVND (reference sequence). CDR3 nucleotides: TGTGCCAGTAGTATAGCGAACAGGGGGAGTGTGAGAGGCTACACCTTC. It specifies CASSIANRGSVRGYTF.

V usage is TRBV9 and J usage is TRBJ1-2, with D perhaps TRBD1 (6 bases). The germline gives CDR1 SGDLS, CDR2 YYNGEE. Trimming took off 4 bases at V and 6 bases at J, with 13 bases between the two ends. This CDR3 is 13 amino acids long. The CDR3, as DNA: TGTGCCAGCAGCCCCGGGAGGGGGAATGGCTACACCTTC. As protein: CASSPGRGNGYTF.

The V and J genes are TRBV28 and TRBJ1-1; perhaps TRBD1 as D (5 bases). Trimming cost V 1 base and J 11 bases, with 11 bases left between them. CDR1 and CDR2 (germline): MDHEN, SYDVKM. This CDR3 has 12 amino acids. Written as DNA, the CDR3 is TGTGCCAGCAGTTTATCGGGGCAAAGGGCTTTCTTT. Amino acids: CASSLSGQRAFF.

This rearrangement joins TRBV6-1 to TRBJ1-4; possible D gene TRBD1, 5 bases. Per germline, CDR1 MNHNS and CDR2 SASEGT. Deletions cut 6 bases from V and 4 bases from J, with 15 bases between. The CDR3 extends over 15 amino acids. CDR3 DNA: TGTGCCAGCAGCGCACCCGGGACGGTTAATGAAAAACTGTTTTTT. Protein sequence: CASSAPGTVNEKLFF.

V and J are TRBV4-3 and TRBJ2-2; D may be TRBD1 (5 bases). Deletions cut 7 bases from V and 1 base from J, with 10 bases between. Germline V gene data show CDR1 as LGHNA and CDR2 as YSLEER. CDR3 length: 14 residues. The CDR3 loop is CASTSTVNTGELFF. The CDR3 bases are TGCGCCAGCACCTCGACAGTGAACACCGGGGAGCTGTTTTTT.

V is TRBV28 and J is TRBJ2-2, with 7 bases matching TRBD1. There are 17 residues in the CDR3. The germline V gene has CDR1 MDHEN and CDR2 SYDVKM. V was pared by 6 bases and J by 0 bases, with 10 bases of the junction left unmatched. The CDR3 is CASSPPTGAANTGELFF. In DNA, the CDR3 is TGTGCCAGCAGCCCCCCTACAGGGGCAGCGAACACCGGGGAGCTGTTTTTT.

The chain combines TRBV11-3 with TRBJ2-2; D not certain. The CDR3 is made up of 14 amino acids. The V end lost 1 base, the J end lost 6 bases, and 9 bases lay between the germline ends. Germline V gene sequence: CDR1 SGHNT, CDR2 YENEEA. The DNA for the CDR3 is TGTGCCAGCAGCTTAGGGCTACAATCCGGGGAGCTGTTTTTT. This sequence encodes CASSLGLQSGELFF.

This clone occurred once. The genes are TRBV6-5 and TRBJ1-2; D is ambiguous. V shed 5 bases and J shed 0 bases, with 13 bases lying between them. Germline loops: CDR1 MNHEY, CDR2 SVGAGI. This CDR3 comprises 15 residues. CDR3 residues: CASSARRWSNYGYTF. CDR3 in DNA: TGTGCCAGCAGTGCACGACGATGGTCTAACTATGGCTACACCTTC.

This clone occurred once. The rearrangement links TRBV19 to TRBJ2-2; D is unresolved. This CDR3 is 13 amino acids long. V was shortened by 9 bases and J by 1 base, with 9 bases between the two germline ends. Germline CDR1 and CDR2: LNHDA and SQIVND (reference sequence). CDR3 amino acids: CASKPRNTGELFF. In nucleotides, the CDR3 is TGTGCCAGCAAACCTAGGAACACCGGGGAGCTGTTTTTT.

The chain uses TRBV7-9 and TRBJ1-2; D is perhaps TRBD1 (6 bases). Deletions cut 5 bases from V and 2 bases from J, with 24 bases between. The CDR3 has 18 amino acids. Germline V gives CDR1 SEHNR, CDR2 FQNEAQ (reference sequence). The CDR3 is CASSPRRDLGGWNYGYTF. CDR3 nucleotide sequence: TGTGCCAGCAGCCCCCGAAGGGACTTGGGGGGCTGGAACTATGGCTACACCTTC.

The CDR3 DNA follows: TGTGCCAGCAGCCCTAGCGACAGGGGTGTAACTGAAGCTTTCTTT. This sequence encodes CASSPSDRGVTEAFF. The chain has TRBV11-2 and TRBJ1-1; 8 positions agree with TRBD1. V lost 5 bases and J lost 5; bases outside the gene matches: 10. The CDR3 has 15 residues. Germline V gives CDR1 SGHAT, CDR2 FQNNGV.

The chain joins TRBV5-1 to TRBJ1-1; TRBD1 aligns across 7 bases. The CDR3 totals 14 residues. V shed 3 bases and J 1 base; nucleotides not matched to a gene: 3. Per the germline V gene, CDR1 is SGHRS and CDR2 is YFSETQ. CDR3 sequence (DNA): TGCGCCAGCAGCTGGGGACAGCCGAACACTGAAGCTTTCTTT. It is translated as CASSWGQPNTEAFF.

The chain couples TRBV7-6 to TRBJ2-5; D perhaps matches TRBD1 (6 bases). Germline V CDR1 and CDR2: SGHVS, FNYEAQ. CDR3 length: 18 residues. V was shortened by 5 bases and J by 0 bases, with 22 bases between the two germline ends. The CDR3 DNA is TGTGCCAGCAGCGTAAGGCCAGCAGGGGTTGGCGACCAAGAGACCCAGTACTTC. Amino acids: CASSVRPAGVGDQETQYF. The full variable domain, rest sourced from reference TRBV7-6 and TRBJ2-5, is GAGVSQSPRYKVTKRGQDVALRCDPISGHVSLYWYRQALGQGPEFLTYFNYEAQQDKSGLPNDRFSAERPEGSISTLTIQRTEQRDSAMYRCASSVRPAGVGDQETQYFGPGTRLLVL.

The V gene is TRBV6-6, the J gene TRBJ1-1; TRBD1 matches 7 bases. Germline CDR1 is MNHNY and CDR2 is SVGAGI (reference sequence). J gave up 7 bases and V 5 bases, and 4 bases lay outside the gene matches. The length of the CDR3 is 12 residues. The CDR3 sequence: CASSRAGGEAFF. CDR3 DNA sequence: TGTGCCAGCAGTAGAGCAGGGGGTGAAGCTTTCTTT.

Written as DNA, the CDR3 is TGTGCCAGCAGTTTAGGACTAGCGGGAGTAGCCTACAATGAGCAGTTCTTC. Its translation is CASSLGLAGVAYNEQFF. V is TRBV27 and J is TRBJ2-1; 13 nucleotides line up with TRBD2. CDR1 is MNHEY and CDR2 is SMNVEV in the germline V gene (reference sequence). The CDR3 covers 17 residues. V dropped 2 bases and J dropped 2; count of bases not matched to a gene: 3.

This chain links TRBV6-5 with TRBJ1-2; D uncertain. The CDR3 has 15 amino acids. V was trimmed by 2 bases and J by 6 bases, leaving 16 bases between them. CDR1 MNHEY and CDR2 SVGAGI come from the germline V gene. Written as DNA, the CDR3 is TGTGCCAGCAGTTACGGACCCACACCCATAAATGGCTACACCTTC. Encoded protein: CASSYGPTPINGYTF.

This chain joins TRBV6-5 and TRBJ1-2, with D perhaps matching TRBD1 (5 bases). V lost 5 bases to trimming and J lost 4 bases, with 11 bases between them. CDR1 MNHEY and CDR2 SVGAGI come from the germline V gene. The CDR3 runs to 13 residues. The CDR3 sequence: CASSMDILYGYTF. The CDR3 coding sequence is TGTGCCAGCAGTATGGACATCCTCTATGGCTACACCTTC.

This chain connects TRBV6-1 to TRBJ2-7; 10 positions agree with TRBD1. V lost 8 bases to trimming and J lost 4 bases; unmatched junction nucleotides: 8. Germline CDR1 reads MNHNS; CDR2 reads SASEGT. The CDR3 is 14 amino acids. For the CDR3, the DNA is TGTGCCAGCGGTCCTAGGACAGGGGGATACGAGCAGTACTTC. Amino acids: CASGPRTGGYEQYF.

The rearrangement joins TRBV27 to TRBJ2-1, with 8 nucleotides matching TRBD1. V was clipped by 8 bases and J by 6 bases; unmatched bases: 9. Germline V gene data show CDR1 as MNHEY and CDR2 as SMNVEV (reference sequence). This CDR3 region has 14 residues. This CDR3 reads CASGRTGPVNEQFF. The CDR3 DNA reads as TGTGCCAGCGGCCGGACAGGGCCAGTCAATGAGCAGTTCTTC.